This T cell receptor beta chain was identified in a study of control samples from healthy donors and cancer patients. The method was immunoSEQ multiplex PCR; TCRdb's version includes in-frame clones alone and lacks a portion of them. The data hold 150,000 to 200,000 clones, with around 90% observed a single time. The CDR3 is made up of 17 amino acids. Trimming cost V 0 bases and J 5 bases; bases outside gene matches: 7. Germline lookup yields CDR1 SGHRS and CDR2 YFSETQ. The rearrangement links TRBV5-1 to TRBJ2-2; 10 bases line up with TRBD2. Material for sequencing was blood. The receptor's source is a woman aged 45-65 years in good health. CDR3: CASSLAVLAGVTGELFF. The CDR3, as DNA: TGCGCCAGCAGCTTGGCGGTTCTAGCGGGAGTTACCGGGGAGCTGTTTTTT.